These 8 T cell receptor beta chains came from one sample sequenced in a study of cytomegalovirus exposure and HLA in healthy donors. PCR involved 60 Vbeta and 13 Jbeta primers. TCRdb's table, derived via immunoSEQ multiplex PCR, lists solely in-frame clones and lacks some. In the table there are around 94,000 clones, about 69% of which are singletons. Sequencing was performed on PBMCs. The origin of the receptors is a human donor in good health.

This clone came up once. The genes are TRBV6-5 and TRBJ1-1; 7 bases fit TRBD1. Germline values: CDR1 MNHEY, CDR2 SVGAGI. Trimming took 5 bases from V and 4 from J; bases not matched to a gene: 10. This CDR3 has 15 residues. In DNA form, the CDR3 reads TGTGCCAGCAGTCTCAGGGGGACCAGGGTCACTGAAGCTTTCTTT. It translates to CASSLRGTRVTEAFF.

The CDR3 region has the DNA TGCGCCAGCAGCTTGTGGCAGGGGGAGGACACCGGGGAGCTGTTTTTT. Translated: CASSLWQGEDTGELFF. The rearrangement links TRBV5-1 to TRBJ2-2; TRBD1 might be the D (7 bases). The CDR3 sequence is 16 residues long. Trimming left V 1 base short and J 3 bases short, with 13 bases between. CDR1 and CDR2 from the germline V gene are SGHRS and YFSETQ.

The CDR3 DNA is TGTGCCAGCAGCGAATGGCAGGGTGTAAGCAATCAGCCCCAGCATTTT. Translated: CASSEWQGVSNQPQHF. The chain carries TRBV7-6 and TRBJ1-5, with TRBD1 as a possible D gene (5 bases). Trimming removed 5 bases from V and 1 base from J, with 15 bases in between. The CDR3 sequence is 16 residues long. From germline, CDR1 is SGHVS and CDR2 FNYEAQ.

This rearrangement joins TRBV11-2 to TRBJ2-3, with TRBD1 as a possible D gene (5 bases). V dropped 5 bases and J dropped 0 bases, with 12 bases sitting between them. CDR1 SGHAT and CDR2 FQNNGV come from the germline V gene. This CDR3 is 15 amino acids long. CDR3 in amino acids: CASSLGQTSTDTQYF. DNA for the CDR3: TGTGCCAGCAGCCTCGGACAAACAAGCACAGATACGCAGTATTTT.

This rearrangement joins TRBV5-1 to TRBJ2-6; D is unclear. The V gene lost 0 bases and the J gene lost 0 bases, with 7 bases spanning the gap. From germline, CDR1 is SGHRS and CDR2 YFSETQ. The CDR3 sequence is 16 residues long. The CDR3 DNA follows: TGCGCCAGCAGCTTGGCGACTTCCTCTGGGGCCAACGTCCTGACTTTC. Translating gives CASSLATSSGANVLTF.

This chain links TRBV15 with TRBJ1-1, with a weak D call TRBD1 (5 bases). Germline V gives CDR1 LNHNV, CDR2 YYDKDF (reference sequence). Between the trimmed V and J ends, which lost 0 bases and 5 bases, there was a span of 13 bases. The CDR3 loop spans 15 amino acids. The CDR3 bases are TGTGCCACCAGCAGAGATCAGGGAATGGGGACTGAAGCTTTCTTT. Residues: CATSRDQGMGTEAFF.

The chain has TRBV5-1 and TRBJ2-6; tentative D call: TRBD1 (5 bases). V was shortened by 5 bases and J by 0 bases, with 12 bases between the two germline ends. The CDR3 runs 16 residues. The germline gives CDR1 SGHRS, CDR2 YFSETQ. For the CDR3, the DNA is TGCGCCAGCAGGGGGCAGGTCCACTCTGGGGCCAACGTCCTGACTTTC. It translates to CASRGQVHSGANVLTF.

V usage is TRBV5-1 and J usage is TRBJ2-3; perhaps TRBD2 as D (7 bases). V shed 4 bases and J shed 2 bases, with 17 bases lying between them. This CDR3 comprises 16 residues. CDR1 is SGHRS, CDR2 YFSETQ, per germline. This CDR3 is CASSLGHWDYTDTQYF. CDR3 coding DNA: TGCGCCAGCAGCCTGGGACACTGGGACTACACAGATACGCAGTATTTT.